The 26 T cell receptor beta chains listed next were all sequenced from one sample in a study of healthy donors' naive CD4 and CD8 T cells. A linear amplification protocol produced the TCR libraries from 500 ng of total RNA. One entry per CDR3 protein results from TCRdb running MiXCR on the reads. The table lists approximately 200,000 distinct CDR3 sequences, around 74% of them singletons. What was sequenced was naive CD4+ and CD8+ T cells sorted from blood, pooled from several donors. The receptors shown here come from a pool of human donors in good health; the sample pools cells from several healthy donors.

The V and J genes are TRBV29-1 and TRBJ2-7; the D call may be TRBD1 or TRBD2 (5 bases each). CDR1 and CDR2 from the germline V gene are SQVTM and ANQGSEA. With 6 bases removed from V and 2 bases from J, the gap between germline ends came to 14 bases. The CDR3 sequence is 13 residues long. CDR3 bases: TGCAGCGTCCGGGACGGGCTGACCTACGAGCAGTACTTC. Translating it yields CSVRDGLTYEQYF.

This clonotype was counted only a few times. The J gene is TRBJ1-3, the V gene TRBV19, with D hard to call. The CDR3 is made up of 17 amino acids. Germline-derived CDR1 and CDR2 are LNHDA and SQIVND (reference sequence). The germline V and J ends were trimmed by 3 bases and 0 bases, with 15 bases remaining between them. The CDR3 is CASSIGMASRSGNTIYF. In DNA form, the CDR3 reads TGTGCCAGTAGTATCGGAATGGCCAGCCGCTCTGGAAACACCATATATTTT.

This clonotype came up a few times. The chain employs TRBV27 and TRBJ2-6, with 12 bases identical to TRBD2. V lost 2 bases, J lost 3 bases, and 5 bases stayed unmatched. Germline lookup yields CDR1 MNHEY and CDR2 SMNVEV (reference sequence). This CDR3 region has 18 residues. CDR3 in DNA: TGTGCCAGCAGTTTAACAGGACTAGCGGGGAATGGGGCCAACGTCCTGACTTTC. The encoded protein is CASSLTGLAGNGANVLTF.

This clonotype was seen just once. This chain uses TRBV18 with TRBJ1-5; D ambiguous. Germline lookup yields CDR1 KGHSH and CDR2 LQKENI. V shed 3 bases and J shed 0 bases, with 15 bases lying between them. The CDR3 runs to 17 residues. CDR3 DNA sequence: TGTGCCAGCTCACCCTCATATGAGGATTATAGCAATCAGCCCCAGCATTTT. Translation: CASSPSYEDYSNQPQHF.

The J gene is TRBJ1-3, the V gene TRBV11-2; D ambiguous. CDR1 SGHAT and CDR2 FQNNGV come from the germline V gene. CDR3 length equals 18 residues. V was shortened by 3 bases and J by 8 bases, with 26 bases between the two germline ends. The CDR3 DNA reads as TGTGCCAGCAGCTTTCGGGGTTCATGGTCTCGGAATACGGACACCATATATTTT. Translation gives CASSFRGSWSRNTDTIYF.

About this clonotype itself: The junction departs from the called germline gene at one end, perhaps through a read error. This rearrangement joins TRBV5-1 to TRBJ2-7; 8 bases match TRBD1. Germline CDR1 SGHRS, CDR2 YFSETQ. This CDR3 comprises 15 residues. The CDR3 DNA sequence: TGTGCCAGCAGCCCTCCATTACAGGGGGGCTACGAGCAGTACTTC. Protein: CASSPPLQGGYEQYF.

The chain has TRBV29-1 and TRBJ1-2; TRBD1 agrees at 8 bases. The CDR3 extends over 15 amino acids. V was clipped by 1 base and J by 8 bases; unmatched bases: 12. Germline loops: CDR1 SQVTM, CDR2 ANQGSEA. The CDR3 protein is CSVEALGAGGSGYTF. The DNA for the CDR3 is TGCAGCGTTGAAGCACTTGGGGCAGGGGGCTCCGGCTACACCTTC. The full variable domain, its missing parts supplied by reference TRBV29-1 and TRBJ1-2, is SAVISQKPSRDICQRGTSLTIQCQVDSQVTMMFWYRQQPGQSLTLIATANQGSEATYESGFVIDKFPISRPNLTFSTLTVSNMSPEDSSIYLCSVEALGAGGSGYTFGSGTRLTVV.

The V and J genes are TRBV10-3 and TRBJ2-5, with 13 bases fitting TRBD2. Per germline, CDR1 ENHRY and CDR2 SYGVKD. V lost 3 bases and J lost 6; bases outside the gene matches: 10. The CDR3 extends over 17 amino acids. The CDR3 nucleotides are TGTGCCATCAGTGAATCTACTCTGGGGACTAGCGGGAAGACCCAGTACTTC. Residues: CAISESTLGTSGKTQYF.

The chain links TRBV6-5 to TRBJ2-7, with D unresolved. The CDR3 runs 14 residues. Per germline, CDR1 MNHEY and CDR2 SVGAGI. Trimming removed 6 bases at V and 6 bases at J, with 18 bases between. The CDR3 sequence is CASSPDPIPLEQYF. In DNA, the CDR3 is TGTGCCAGCAGCCCGGACCCGATCCCGCTCGAGCAGTACTTC.

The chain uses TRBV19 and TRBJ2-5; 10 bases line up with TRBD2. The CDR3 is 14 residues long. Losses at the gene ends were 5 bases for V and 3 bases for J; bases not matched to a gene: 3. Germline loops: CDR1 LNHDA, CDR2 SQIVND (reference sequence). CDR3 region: CASSWLAGEETQYF. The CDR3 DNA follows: TGTGCCAGTAGTTGGCTAGCGGGAGAAGAGACCCAGTACTTC.

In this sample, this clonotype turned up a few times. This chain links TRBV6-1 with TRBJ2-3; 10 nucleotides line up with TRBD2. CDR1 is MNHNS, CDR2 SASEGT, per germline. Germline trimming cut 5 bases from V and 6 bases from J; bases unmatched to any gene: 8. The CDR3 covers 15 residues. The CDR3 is CASSYVLAGADTQYF. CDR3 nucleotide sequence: TGTGCCAGCAGTTACGTGCTAGCGGGGGCGGATACGCAGTATTTT.

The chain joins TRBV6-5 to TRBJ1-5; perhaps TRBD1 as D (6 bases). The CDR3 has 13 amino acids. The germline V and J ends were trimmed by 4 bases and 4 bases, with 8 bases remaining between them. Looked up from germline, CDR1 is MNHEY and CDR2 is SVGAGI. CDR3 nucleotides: TGTGCCAGCAGTTTCACAGGGAATCAGCCCCAGCATTTT. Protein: CASSFTGNQPQHF.

CDR3 DNA sequence: TGTGCCAGCAGCTTAGTTGGGGGGAATGAGCAGTTCTTC. Its translation: CASSLVGGNEQFF. The chain couples TRBV11-2 to TRBJ2-1; perhaps TRBD2 as D (6 bases). The CDR3 consists of 13 residues. Germline V gene sequence: CDR1 SGHAT, CDR2 FQNNGV. Trimming took 1 base from V and 7 from J, leaving 8 bases between them.

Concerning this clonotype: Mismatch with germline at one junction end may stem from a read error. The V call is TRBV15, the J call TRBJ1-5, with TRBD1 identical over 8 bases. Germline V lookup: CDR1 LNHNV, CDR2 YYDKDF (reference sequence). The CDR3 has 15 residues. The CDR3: CATSARTGSSQPQHF. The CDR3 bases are TGTGCCACCAGCGCTAGGACAGGGAGCAGTCAGCCCCAGCATTTT.

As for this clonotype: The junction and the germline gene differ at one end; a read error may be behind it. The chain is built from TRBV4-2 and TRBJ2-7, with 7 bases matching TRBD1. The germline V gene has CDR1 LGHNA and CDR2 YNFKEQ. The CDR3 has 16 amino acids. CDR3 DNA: TGTGTCAGCAGCCGCCCATCAGACAGGGTTCCCCACGAGCAGTACTTC. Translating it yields CVSSRPSDRVPHEQYF.

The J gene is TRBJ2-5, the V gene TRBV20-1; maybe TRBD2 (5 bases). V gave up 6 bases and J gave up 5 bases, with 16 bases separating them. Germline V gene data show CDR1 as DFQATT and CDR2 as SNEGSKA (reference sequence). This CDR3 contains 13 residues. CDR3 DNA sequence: TGCAGTGCCTCCGGGGTTTTATGGGAGACCCAGTACTTC. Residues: CSASGVLWETQYF.

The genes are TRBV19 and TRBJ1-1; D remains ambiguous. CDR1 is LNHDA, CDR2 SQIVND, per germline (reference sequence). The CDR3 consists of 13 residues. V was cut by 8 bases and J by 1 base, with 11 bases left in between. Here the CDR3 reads CASVLAGNTEAFF. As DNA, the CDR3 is TGTGCCAGTGTCTTGGCGGGGAACACTGAAGCTTTCTTT.

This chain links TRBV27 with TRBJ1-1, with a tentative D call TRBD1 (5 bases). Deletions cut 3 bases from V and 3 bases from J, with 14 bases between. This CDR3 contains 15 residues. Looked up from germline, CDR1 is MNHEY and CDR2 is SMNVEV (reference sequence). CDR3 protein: CASSFYQGSDTEAFF. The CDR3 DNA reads TGTGCCAGCAGTTTTTACCAGGGATCGGACACTGAAGCTTTCTTT.

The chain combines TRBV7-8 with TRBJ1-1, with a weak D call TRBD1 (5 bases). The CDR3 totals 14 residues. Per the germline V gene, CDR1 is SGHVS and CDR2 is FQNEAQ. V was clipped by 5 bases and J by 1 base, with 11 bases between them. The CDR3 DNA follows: TGTGCCAGCAGCCCTTACAGGAAGAACACTGAAGCTTTCTTT. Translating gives CASSPYRKNTEAFF.

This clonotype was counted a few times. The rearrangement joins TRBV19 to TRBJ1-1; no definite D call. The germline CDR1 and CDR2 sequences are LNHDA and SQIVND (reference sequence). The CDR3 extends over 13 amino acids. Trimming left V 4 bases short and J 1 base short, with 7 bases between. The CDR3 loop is CASSRGSNTEAFF. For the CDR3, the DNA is TGTGCCAGTAGTAGGGGATCGAACACTGAAGCTTTCTTT.

CDR3 sequence reads: CASSLPTGPSNTGELFF. The CDR3 DNA sequence: TGTGCCAGCAGTTTACCGACAGGGCCATCGAACACCGGGGAGCTGTTTTTT. J is TRBJ2-2 and V is TRBV6-5; 7 nucleotides match TRBD1. Germline V CDR1 and CDR2: MNHEY, SVGAGI. The CDR3 length is 17 residues. V was clipped by 4 bases and J by 0 bases; unmatched bases: 8.

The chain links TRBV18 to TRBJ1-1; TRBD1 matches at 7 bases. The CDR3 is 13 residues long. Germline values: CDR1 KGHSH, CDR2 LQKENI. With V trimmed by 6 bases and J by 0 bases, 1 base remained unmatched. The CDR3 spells CASSGTVNTEAFF. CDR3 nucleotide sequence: TGTGCCAGCTCCGGGACAGTGAACACTGAAGCTTTCTTT.

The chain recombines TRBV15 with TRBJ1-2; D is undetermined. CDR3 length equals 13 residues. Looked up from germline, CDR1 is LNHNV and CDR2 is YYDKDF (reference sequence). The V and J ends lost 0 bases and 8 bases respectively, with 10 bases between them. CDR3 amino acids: CATSREGRPGYTF. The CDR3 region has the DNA TGTGCCACCAGCAGAGAAGGGCGGCCGGGCTACACCTTC.

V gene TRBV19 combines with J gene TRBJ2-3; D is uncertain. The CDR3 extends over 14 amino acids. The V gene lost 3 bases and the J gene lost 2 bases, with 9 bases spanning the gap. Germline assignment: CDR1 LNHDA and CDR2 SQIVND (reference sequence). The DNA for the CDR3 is TGTGCCAGTAGTATTCGGCAGACCACAGATACGCAGTATTTT. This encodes CASSIRQTTDTQYF.

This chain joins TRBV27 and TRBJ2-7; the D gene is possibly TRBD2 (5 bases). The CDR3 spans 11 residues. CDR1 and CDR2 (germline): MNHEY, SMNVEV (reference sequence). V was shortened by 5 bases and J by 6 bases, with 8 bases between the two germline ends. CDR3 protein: CASSPGGEQYF. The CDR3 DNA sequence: TGTGCCAGCAGTCCAGGAGGCGAGCAGTACTTC.

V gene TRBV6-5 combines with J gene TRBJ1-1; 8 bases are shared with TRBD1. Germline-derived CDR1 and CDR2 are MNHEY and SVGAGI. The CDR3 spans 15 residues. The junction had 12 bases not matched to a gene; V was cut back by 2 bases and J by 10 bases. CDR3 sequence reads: CASSYDRYRGLRAFF. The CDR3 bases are TGTGCCAGCAGTTACGATCGATACAGGGGGTTGAGAGCTTTCTTT.